The rows below give T cell receptor beta chains drawn from one sample of a study of cytomegalovirus exposure and HLA in healthy donors. Generated by immunoSEQ multiplex PCR, the TCRdb table keeps only in-frame clones and is missing some. The top ten hold 2.5% of the sample, which has 85,000 to 120,000 clones, approximately 82% seen once. Input material: PBMCs. All receptors come from a man in his forties in good health and CMV-seronegative. The CDR3 runs from the conserved cysteine through the conserved F or W. Each record gives: CDR3 length, V gene, J gene, D gene, clone size, CDR3 DNA, CDR3 protein. A D gene is named only where the DNA matches it firmly. Part of the rows lack a size; the others show once, few, many or a class for expanded clones.

>13|TRBV7-9|TRBJ2-5|NA|NA
TGTGCCAGCAGCCGCACAGGGTCCGAGACCCAGTACTTC
CASSRTGSETQYF
>14|TRBV6-1|TRBJ1-5|NA|NA
TGTGCCAGCAGCCTTGGACGGACTAATCAGCCCCAGCATTTT
CASSLGRTNQPQHF
>15|TRBV5-4|TRBJ2-5|TRBD2|NA
TGTGCCAGCAGCTCTACGACTAGCGGGGCCGAGACCCAGTACTTC
CASSSTTSGAETQYF
>15|TRBV7-3|TRBJ1-1|NA|NA
TGTGCCAGCAGCAGTGGTGGGGGGATAAACACTGAAGCTTTCTTT
CASSSGGGINTEAFF
>15|TRBV5-5|TRBJ2-7|TRBD1|NA
TGTGCCAGCAGCTTGGTAGGACAGGGGGCGTATGAGCAGTACTTC
CASSLVGQGAYEQYF
>14|TRBV11-2|TRBJ2-7|NA|few
TGTGCCAGCAGCTTAGCGGGGGGCGCCTACGAGCAGTACTTC
CASSLAGGAYEQYF
>13|TRBV5-1|TRBJ1-1|TRBD1|NA
TGCGCCAGCAGCTTGACAGGGGACACTGAAGCTTTCTTT
CASSLTGDTEAFF
>15|TRBV4-2|TRBJ2-1|NA|NA
TGTGCCAGCAGCCAAGCTGGGGGCGCCCTCAATGAGCAGTTCTTC
CASSQAGGALNEQFF
>15|TRBV5-1|TRBJ2-3|NA|few
TGCGCCAGCAGCTTGGGGACAGCCTATTTAGATACGCAGTATTTT
CASSLGTAYLDTQYF
>17|TRBV11-1|TRBJ1-1|NA|NA
TGTGCCAGCAGCACACCGAACCGGGGAACTCGGAACACTGAAGCTTTCTTT
CASSTPNRGTRNTEAFF
>13|TRBV11-2|TRBJ1-1|TRBD1|NA
TGTGCCAGCAGCCTGGACAGGAGCACTGAAGCTTTCTTT
CASSLDRSTEAFF
>13|TRBV19|TRBJ2-5|NA|NA
TGTGCCAGTAGCGGACTGGCACAAGAGACCCAGTACTTC
CASSGLAQETQYF
>17|TRBV7-9|TRBJ2-2|TRBD2|NA
TGTGCCAGCACCCCAACGATAGCGGGGGGGAACACCGGGGAGCTGTTTTTT
CASTPTIAGGNTGELFF
>13|TRBV5-4|TRBJ2-7|TRBD1|once
TGTGCCAGCAGCCGGGACAGGGGAACCGAGCAGTACTTC
CASSRDRGTEQYF
>14|TRBV7-8|TRBJ2-7|TRBD2|once
TGTGCCAGCAGCTTAGCCGGGGGGGTCTACGAGCAGTACTTC
CASSLAGGVYEQYF
>15|TRBV21-1|TRBJ2-3|NA|NA
TGTGCCAGCAGCAAAGGGGGGACAGCCGTAGATACGCAGTATTTT
CASSKGGTAVDTQYF
>16|TRBV5-1|TRBJ2-2|TRBD1|NA
TGCGCCAGCAGCACCCGGACAGGGGGAGGCACCGGGGAGCTGTTTTTT
CASSTRTGGGTGELFF
>15|TRBV6-6|TRBJ1-1|NA|few
TGTGCCAGCAGGGCGGAGGGCAAAATGAACACTGAAGCTTTCTTT
CASRAEGKMNTEAFF
>18|TRBV23-1|TRBJ1-2|TRBD1|NA
TGCGCCAGCAGTCCCGGGGGGGGTAGGGGGCGGATAAGTTATGGCTACACCTTC
CASSPGGGRGRISYGYTF
>13|TRBV7-2|TRBJ1-1|NA|few
TGTGCCAGCAGCTGGCAGGGGTACACTGAAGCTTTCTTT
CASSWQGYTEAFF
>13|TRBV18|TRBJ1-4|NA|NA
TGTGCCAGCTCACCGGGCGCAGCTGGAATACTGTTTTTT
CASSPGAAGILFF
>16|TRBV5-1|TRBJ2-7|NA|NA
TGCGCCAGCAGCTGGGACTGGGGAAGTATCTACTACGAGCAGTACTTC
CASSWDWGSIYYEQYF
>13|TRBV7-6|TRBJ2-2|NA|NA
TGTGCCAGCAGCTTAGCCTTTACCGGGGAGCTGTTTTTT
CASSLAFTGELFF
>11|TRBV19|TRBJ2-3|NA|NA
TGTGCCACCCAGGTTCGAGATACGCAGTATTTT
CATQVRDTQYF
>12|TRBV5-1|TRBJ2-3|NA|NA
TGCGCCAGCAGCCCAGACACAGATACGCAGTATTTT
CASSPDTDTQYF
>14|TRBV18|TRBJ2-5|NA|NA
TGTGCCAGCTCACCACCGGCAGGGGACGAGACCCAGTACTTC
CASSPPAGDETQYF
>17|TRBV2|TRBJ2-1|TRBD1|NA
TGTGCCAGCAGTCTTACATCGGACAGGGGCCCCTACAATGAGCAGTTCTTC
CASSLTSDRGPYNEQFF
>11|TRBV7-2|TRBJ2-7|NA|NA
TGTGCCAGCAGCTTAGGTCGCGAGCAGTACTTC
CASSLGREQYF
>13|TRBV15|TRBJ2-3|NA|NA
TGTGCCACCGGGCTACAAGGCACAGATACGCAGTATTTT
CATGLQGTDTQYF
>15|TRBV5-1|TRBJ2-3|NA|NA
TGCGCCAGCTGCGCGGCGGGGAGAAGCACAGATACGCAGTATTTT
CASCAAGRSTDTQYF
>15|TRBV6-1|TRBJ2-3|TRBD1|few
TGTGCCAGCAGCTTCTGGACAGGGGCCTCAGATACGCAGTATTTT
CASSFWTGASDTQYF
>10|TRBV28|TRBJ2-5|NA|NA
TGTGCCAGCAGTCGAGAGACCCAGTACTTC
CASSRETQYF
>13|TRBV5-8|TRBJ2-5|TRBD1|NA
TGTGCCAGCAGGAGGACAGGGTTGGAGACCCAGTACTTC
CASRRTGLETQYF
>17|TRBV4-1|TRBJ2-7|TRBD2|NA
TGCGCCAGCAGCCAAGCGACGACTAGCGGGGCCTCCTACGAGCAGTACTTC
CASSQATTSGASYEQYF
>14|TRBV2|TRBJ1-1|NA|few
TGTGCCAGCAGACTAGAGGGATTGAACACTGAAGCTTTCTTT
CASRLEGLNTEAFF